The 31 T cell receptor beta chains below come from one sample, sequenced in a study of blood T cell repertoires in COVID-19. Sequenced by immunoSEQ multiplex PCR; TCRdb stores in-frame clones only, minus some. The table lists about 140,000 clones, 84% of them singletons. Sequenced sample: peripheral blood. The receptors derive from a woman in her fifties or sixties with acute or convalescent COVID-19.

This rearrangement joins TRBV27 to TRBJ2-2, with 8 nucleotides matching TRBD2. Unmatched junction bases numbered 12, after V lost 6 bases and J lost 6 bases. This CDR3 contains 16 residues. CDR1 and CDR2 from the germline V gene are MNHEY and SMNVEV (reference sequence). Here the CDR3 DNA reads TGTGCCAGCAGACCCGGACTAGCCACCCCCCCCGGGGAGCTGTTTTTT. Its protein product is CASRPGLATPPGELFF.

The V call is TRBV28, the J call TRBJ1-2, with TRBD1 matching over 10 bases. Germline CDR1 MDHEN, CDR2 SYDVKM. This CDR3 has 13 residues. V was pared by 6 bases and J by 6 bases, with 4 bases of the junction left unmatched. In DNA, the CDR3 is TGTGCCAGCAGGGACAGGGGGTTTGATGGCTACACCTTC. The encoded protein is CASRDRGFDGYTF.

The V gene is TRBV5-1, the J gene TRBJ2-7; D is ambiguous. From germline, CDR1 is SGHRS and CDR2 YFSETQ. Trimming took off 0 bases at V and 2 bases at J, with 9 bases between the two ends. The CDR3 consists of 14 residues. The CDR3 region has the DNA TGCGCCAGCAGCTTGGGACTTCCCGCCTACGAGCAGTACTTC. Translating gives CASSLGLPAYEQYF.

This clone was observed a single time. The same CDR3 is also encoded by other DNA sequences in this sample. The gene calls are TRBV9 and TRBJ2-3; 15 bases match TRBD2. Germline-derived CDR1 and CDR2 are SGDLS and YYNGEE. After removal of 0 bases from V and 4 bases from J, the junction contained 3 bases not matched to a gene. The CDR3 covers 17 residues. The CDR3 DNA follows: TGTGCCAGCAGCGTAGGGACTAGCGGGAGGGCCGCAGATACGCAGTATTTT. It translates to CASSVGTSGRAADTQYF.

The gene calls are TRBV28 and TRBJ1-2, with no clear D. Looked up from germline, CDR1 is MDHEN and CDR2 is SYDVKM. Trimming left V 2 bases short and J 4 bases short, with 5 bases between. The CDR3 length is 12 residues. The DNA for the CDR3 is TGTGCCAGCAGTTTACCCAGCTATGGCTACACCTTC. Protein product: CASSLPSYGYTF.

The V gene is TRBV19, the J gene TRBJ2-7; 7 nucleotides line up with TRBD1. The germline CDR1 and CDR2 sequences are LNHDA and SQIVND (reference sequence). Losses at the gene ends were 4 bases for V and 0 bases for J; bases not matched to a gene: 9. There are 16 residues in the CDR3. CDR3 amino acids: CASSSSNRDSSYEQYF. The CDR3 coding sequence is TGTGCCAGTAGTAGCAGTAACCGGGACAGCTCCTACGAGCAGTACTTC.

This sequence joins TRBV9 and TRBJ2-3; tentative D call: TRBD2 (6 bases). The length of the CDR3 is 15 residues. The V gene lost 3 bases and the J gene lost 2 bases, with 13 bases spanning the gap. Germline CDR1 and CDR2: SGDLS and YYNGEE. The CDR3: CASSAGTYHTDTQYF. The CDR3 bases are TGTGCCAGCAGCGCCGGGACTTACCACACAGATACGCAGTATTTT.

The J gene is TRBJ1-2, the V gene TRBV12-3 or TRBV12-4, with 9 positions matching TRBD1. J was trimmed by 7 bases and V by 7 bases; bases with no gene match: 7. The CDR3 runs 13 residues. CDR3 in DNA: TGTGCCAGCACCACAGGGGGCGCGCGTGGCTACACCTTC. Translating it yields CASTTGGARGYTF.

V gene TRBV5-1 combines with J gene TRBJ2-5, with TRBD2 matching over 8 bases. This CDR3 comprises 16 residues. Germline loops: CDR1 SGHRS, CDR2 YFSETQ. Losses at the gene ends were 0 bases for V and 6 bases for J; bases not matched to a gene: 10. As DNA, the CDR3 is TGCGCCAGCAGCTTGGCCCCCGCGGGAGGCGATCAGACCCAGTACTTC. It codes for CASSLAPAGGDQTQYF.

The chain combines TRBV4-3 with TRBJ2-5; D is ambiguous. Trimming removed 4 bases at V and 2 bases at J, with 14 bases between. Looked up from germline, CDR1 is LGHNA and CDR2 is YSLEER. The CDR3 consists of 15 residues. The CDR3 DNA follows: TGCGCCAGCAGCCGTACTTTTACTCGGCAAGAGACCCAGTACTTC. Translation: CASSRTFTRQETQYF.

This rearrangement joins TRBV11-2 to TRBJ2-5, with TRBD1 matching over 7 bases. Trimming removed 0 bases from V and 5 bases from J; junction bases left unmatched: 6. CDR1 SGHAT and CDR2 FQNNGV come from the germline V gene. There are 15 residues in the CDR3. CDR3: CASSLDPTGWETQYF. DNA of the CDR3: TGTGCCAGCAGCTTAGATCCGACAGGGTGGGAGACCCAGTACTTC. The entire variable domain, with the rest obtained from reference TRBV11-2 and TRBJ2-5, is as follows: EAGVAQSPRYKIIEKRQSVAFWCNPISGHATLYWYQQILGQGPKLLIQFQNNGVVDDSQLPKDRFSAERLKGVDSTLKIQPAKLEDSAVYLCASSLDPTGWETQYFGPGTRLLVL.

The rearrangement links TRBV2 to TRBJ1-1; the D gene is possibly TRBD1 (6 bases). Per germline, CDR1 SNHLY and CDR2 FYNNEI. The CDR3 consists of 15 residues. V lost 7 bases and J lost 5, with 20 bases in between. CDR3 bases: TGTGCCAGCATCCTAATTGATGGGGGGGCAACTGAAGCTTTCTTT. It codes for CASILIDGGATEAFF.

The chain combines TRBV4-3 with TRBJ2-1; 9 bases are a match to TRBD1. The CDR3 runs to 15 residues. After removal of 0 bases from V and 6 bases from J, the junction contained 3 bases not matched to a gene. Germline lookup yields CDR1 LGHNA and CDR2 YSLEER. The CDR3 DNA follows: TGCGCCAGCAGCCAAGAGGGACAGGGAGTCAATGAGCAGTTCTTC. Translating gives CASSQEGQGVNEQFF.

The chain links TRBV7-3 to TRBJ1-5; possibly TRBD1 for D (5 bases). Per the germline V gene, CDR1 is SGHTA and CDR2 is FQGTGA. The CDR3 consists of 15 residues. The V and J ends lost 6 bases and 1 base respectively, with 13 bases between them. The CDR3 nucleotides read TGTGCCAGCAGTCCCCCAGGGTTGAGCAATCAGCCCCAGCATTTT. This encodes CASSPPGLSNQPQHF.

The rearrangement links TRBV28 to TRBJ1-2; the D is unclear. Between the trimmed V and J ends, which lost 6 bases and 7 bases, there was a span of 18 bases. CDR1 is MDHEN, CDR2 SYDVKM, per germline. This CDR3 region has 14 residues. CDR3 nucleotide sequence: TGTGCCAGCAGAACGCCCGAGGTATGGAGTGGCTACACCTTC. Translation gives CASRTPEVWSGYTF.

The J gene is TRBJ2-3, the V gene TRBV20-1, with D perhaps matching TRBD2 (5 bases). V lost 3 bases and J 1 base, leaving 20 bases between the germline ends. Germline loops: CDR1 DFQATT, CDR2 SNEGSKA (reference sequence). The CDR3 consists of 17 residues. CDR3 sequence: CSASRLAGFWGTDTQYF. The CDR3 nucleotides are TGCAGTGCTAGTCGCCTAGCAGGTTTTTGGGGCACAGATACGCAGTATTTT.

This chain links TRBV7-9 with TRBJ1-6; D might be TRBD1 (6 bases). Germline values: CDR1 SEHNR, CDR2 FQNEAQ (reference sequence). The CDR3 is 13 residues long. Trimming pared 5 bases from V and 10 bases from J, leaving 12 bases between. CDR3 loop: CASSPQGYSPLHF. The CDR3 DNA is TGTGCCAGCAGCCCACAGGGATACTCACCCCTCCACTTT.

The rearrangement links TRBV10-2 to TRBJ1-2, with TRBD1 matching 11 bases. CDR1 and CDR2 from the germline V gene are WSHSY and SAAADI. The V gene end was trimmed by 8 bases and the J gene end by 3 bases; junction bases not matched to a gene: 2. The CDR3 has 13 residues. CDR3 protein: CASGDRGDYGYTF. As DNA, the CDR3 is TGCGCCAGCGGGGACAGGGGGGACTATGGCTACACCTTC.

This rearrangement joins TRBV2 to TRBJ2-3; possibly TRBD2 for D (5 bases). The CDR3 is made up of 15 amino acids. The V gene lost 0 bases and the J gene lost 1 base, with 8 bases spanning the gap. Germline V gene sequence: CDR1 SNHLY, CDR2 FYNNEI. In DNA form, the CDR3 reads TGTGCCAGCAGTGAAGCGGGAGTGGGCACAGATACGCAGTATTTT. Translating it yields CASSEAGVGTDTQYF.

This chain links TRBV19 with TRBJ2-1; 10 bases fit TRBD1. The J segment lost 6 bases and the V segment lost 3 bases, leaving 11 bases of the junction unmatched. The CDR3 extends over 17 amino acids. The V gene's germline CDR1 is LNHDA and CDR2 SQIVND (reference sequence). CDR3 amino acids: CASSIRLFGQGVNEQFF. CDR3 nucleotide sequence: TGTGCCAGTAGTATTCGATTGTTCGGACAGGGGGTCAATGAGCAGTTCTTC.

The CDR3 bases are TGTGCCAGCAGTTATGAGGGAACCGGGGAGCTGTTTTTT. Translating gives CASSYEGTGELFF. The chain links TRBV6-5 to TRBJ2-2, with D perhaps TRBD2 (5 bases). The germline V gene encodes CDR1 MNHEY and CDR2 SVGAGI. Trimming removed 3 bases at V and 5 bases at J, with 7 bases between. CDR3 length: 13 residues.

This chain uses TRBV7-2 with TRBJ2-3, with 12 bases identical to TRBD2. J lost 1 base, V lost 1 base, and 0 bases had no gene match. The length of the CDR3 is 16 residues. Germline V gives CDR1 SGHTA, CDR2 FQGNSA. For the CDR3, the DNA is TGTGCCAGCAGCTTAGGACTAGCGGGGGGCACAGATACGCAGTATTTT. The encoded protein is CASSLGLAGGTDTQYF.

In its sample, this clone was seen a few times. The V gene is TRBV7-9, the J gene TRBJ1-5, with TRBD1 as a possible D gene (5 bases). V lost 5 bases and J lost 9, with 14 bases in between. The CDR3 sequence is 13 residues long. Germline V gene sequence: CDR1 SEHNR, CDR2 FQNEAQ (reference sequence). The CDR3 nucleotides read TGTGCCAGCAGCGCAGACGGGGGTCGGCCCCAGCATTTT. Its protein product is CASSADGGRPQHF.

The chain combines TRBV7-2 with TRBJ2-1, with 10 nucleotides matching TRBD2. The CDR3 runs 15 residues. Germline-derived CDR1 and CDR2 are SGHTA and FQGNSA. The V and J ends lost 1 base and 9 bases, in that order; junction bases with no gene match: 6. The CDR3, as DNA: TGTGCCAGCAGCTTAGGACTAGCGGGTAAGGGTGAGCAGTTCTTC. This sequence encodes CASSLGLAGKGEQFF.

Worth noting for this clone: The germline gene is not matched at one end of the junction; a read error may be the cause. The chain couples TRBV7-7 to TRBJ2-1, with 14 bases matching TRBD2. CDR3 length: 20 residues. Germline CDR1 is SSHAT and CDR2 is FNYEAQ (reference sequence). As DNA, the CDR3 is TGTGCTAGCAGCCGAGTTGCCGGGACTAGCGGGAGTGGGTCCTACAATGAGCAGTTCTTC. This translates into CASSRVAGTSGSGSYNEQFF.

V is TRBV4-1 and J is TRBJ2-7, with 10 bases fitting TRBD1. Germline CDR1 and CDR2: MGHRA and YSYEKL. CDR3 length: 15 amino acids. V dropped 3 bases and J dropped 7; count of bases not matched to a gene: 9. CDR3 sequence: CASSQGPGQGWEQYF. As DNA, the CDR3 is TGCGCCAGCAGCCAGGGACCGGGACAGGGGTGGGAGCAGTACTTC.

This rearrangement joins TRBV12-3 or TRBV12-4 to TRBJ1-2; 7 bases agree with TRBD1. This CDR3 has 13 amino acids. The trim removed 7 bases at V and 4 bases at J, leaving 6 bases unmatched. Here the CDR3 reads CASTGQLGYGYTF. In DNA, the CDR3 is TGTGCCAGCACGGGACAGCTTGGCTATGGCTACACCTTC.

The chain has TRBV27 and TRBJ1-6; tentative D call: TRBD1 (6 bases). The germline V and J ends were trimmed by 2 bases and 0 bases, with 17 bases remaining between them. The CDR3 covers 19 residues. CDR1 is MNHEY, CDR2 SMNVEV, per germline (reference sequence). The CDR3 sequence: CASSLLGFRGSSYNSPLHF. In DNA form, the CDR3 reads TGTGCCAGCAGTTTACTAGGATTTAGGGGGTCCTCCTATAATTCACCCCTCCACTTT.

With regard to this clone: The same CDR3 also results from other DNA sequences found in this sample. V usage is TRBV19 and J usage is TRBJ2-7; 8 bases fit TRBD1. Losses at the gene ends were 5 bases for V and 3 bases for J; bases not matched to a gene: 3. Germline V gene sequence: CDR1 LNHDA, CDR2 SQIVND (reference sequence). This CDR3 spans 13 amino acids. DNA for the CDR3: TGTGCCAGTAGTTCCGGACAGGGCTACGAGCAGTACTTC. Protein sequence: CASSSGQGYEQYF.

The chain joins TRBV7-9 to TRBJ1-1, with TRBD1 identical over 7 bases. This CDR3 comprises 15 residues. With 7 bases clipped from V and 5 bases from J, the junction kept 13 bases outside the gene matches. The germline CDR1 and CDR2 sequences are SEHNR and FQNEAQ (reference sequence). CDR3 region: CASTKPLGRGTEAFF. The CDR3 nucleotides are TGTGCCAGCACAAAGCCCTTGGGCAGGGGGACTGAAGCTTTCTTT.

V gene TRBV10-3 combines with J gene TRBJ2-1; TRBD2 agrees at 12 bases. Germline V CDR1 and CDR2: ENHRY, SYGVKD. Losses at the gene ends were 6 bases for V and 5 bases for J; bases not matched to a gene: 11. The CDR3 sequence is 17 residues long. CDR3 DNA: TGTGCCATCAGGGGCGTACAAAGACTAGCGGGGGACAATGAGCAGTTCTTC. Translated: CAIRGVQRLAGDNEQFF.